The text below deals with one T cell receptor beta chain. Its antigen target is currently unknown. No quality values exist for individual bases; no much larger clone is one base distant. Library preparation employed the immunoSEQ multiplex PCR assay. TCRdb's version of the immuneACCESS table is confined to in-frame rearrangements and falls short of the full clone set. An unresolved V gene accounts for under half of the shortfall where checked; the remainder is of unknown origin. The sample yields roughly 27,000 clones; roughly 80% were counted once. The ten largest clonotypes hold 2% to 2.5% of the sample. These data belong to a study of preoperative IRX-2 immunotherapy in early breast cancer (dated by TCRdb to the late 2010s). The label giving this sample's treatment or condition can be read as: preoperative locoregional IRX-2 cytokine immunotherapy. The samples were obtained from a phase Ib study that tested preoperative, locoregional IRX-2 cytokine immunotherapy meant to prime immune responses. The donors were early-stage breast cancer patients who were given IRX-2 prior to surgery.

The source is a human donor with breast cancer. The sample here was lymph node tissue, taken before IRX-2 immunotherapy.

The DNA is TGTGCTGGGGGACAGGGGACCTACGAGCAGTACTTC. Its protein is CAGGQGTYEQYF. Recombination linked TRBV6-8 to TRBJ2-7, with 10 middle bases fitting TRBD1. From the cysteine up to the phenylalanine, the CDR3 has a length of 12 residues. This entry keeps only the CDR3 DNA: 36 bases, framed from base 1. According to the germline V gene, CDR1 reads MNHGY and CDR2 reads SAAAGT.